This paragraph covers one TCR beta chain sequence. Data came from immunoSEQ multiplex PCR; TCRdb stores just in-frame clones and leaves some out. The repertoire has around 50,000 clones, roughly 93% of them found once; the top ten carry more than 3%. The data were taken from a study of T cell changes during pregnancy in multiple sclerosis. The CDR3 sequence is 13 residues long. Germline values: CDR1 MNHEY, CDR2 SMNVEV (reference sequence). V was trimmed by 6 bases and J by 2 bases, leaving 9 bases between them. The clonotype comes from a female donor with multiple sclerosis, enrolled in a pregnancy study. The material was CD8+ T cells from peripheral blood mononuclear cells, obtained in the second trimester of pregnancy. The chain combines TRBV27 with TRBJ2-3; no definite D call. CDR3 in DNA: TGTGCCAGCAGCTCCTACTACACAGATACGCAGTATTTT. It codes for CASSSYYTDTQYF.